This T cell receptor (beta chain) is drawn from a study of blood T cell repertoires in COVID-19. Study details: PBMCs, B-cell-depleted T cells, or T cells were the source of the cDNA or gDNA that made up the material.

Study processing details: Reference gene primer amplification in the assay estimated nucleated cell counts. Clones were read by immunoSEQ multiplex PCR, and TCRdb kept only the in-frame ones, dropping some. That table supplies the V and J calls and clone size; D and trimming were determined from the DNA. The data show approximately 240,000 clones, more than 80% seen once. Trimming took off 7 bases at V and 3 bases at J, with 21 bases between the two ends. The CDR3 covers 16 residues. The germline CDR1 and CDR2 sequences are MNHEY and SMNVEV (reference sequence). Everyone who took part was 18 to 89 years old, and they came from roughly 25 US areas.

The sequence was obtained from a woman aged 18-35 years in a cohort exposed to, infected with or recovered from COVID-19 (not recorded which). The J gene is TRBJ1-2, the V gene TRBV27, with D possibly TRBD1 on 6 matching bases. The material sequenced was PBMCs or T cells enriched from blood (not recorded which). As DNA, the CDR3 is TGTGCCAGCACCCCCTTCTGGGGGGGGCGTCACTATGGCTACACCTTC. Its protein is CASTPFWGGRHYGYTF.